This entry features one T cell receptor (beta chain) sequence. Its target is not known. The data derive from a study of PD-1 blockade in classical Hodgkin lymphoma. The protocol was immunoSEQ multiplex PCR, while the TCRdb copy is restricted to in-frame clones and leaves out a portion. The sample lists roughly 15,000 clones, just under 80% seen once, with around 1.9% in the top ten. Study outcomes and limitations: Nivolumab initiated under 1 year post-ASCT led to patient exclusion.

Time point defined: cycle 4 day 1 (C4D1), after less than seven weeks of nivolumab. All patients experienced relapse after autologous stem cell transplantation, and brentuximab vedotin exposure was variable. Using magnetic negative selection, the CD4+ T cells were separated out of thawed PBMCs. This CDR3 has 13 residues. Trimming left V 3 bases short and J 5 bases short, with 7 bases between. Germline V gene sequence: CDR1 SEHNR, CDR2 FQNEAQ (reference sequence). The V and J genes are TRBV7-9 and TRBJ2-2; D unresolved. The sequence came from a human donor with classical Hodgkin lymphoma. The sequences come from CD4+ T cells from blood, collected before the fourth cycle of nivolumab. The DNA for the CDR3 is TGTGCCAGCAGCTTGGTTCGTACCGGGGAGCTGTTTTTT. Amino acids: CASSLVRTGELFF. Together with reference TRBV7-9 and TRBJ2-2, the CDR3 gives the full variable domain: DTGVSQNPRHKITKRGQNVTFRCDPISEHNRLYWYRQTLGQGPEFLTYFQNEAQLEKSRLLSDRFSAERPKGSFSTLEIQRTEQGDSAMYLCASSLVRTGELFFGEGSRLTVL.